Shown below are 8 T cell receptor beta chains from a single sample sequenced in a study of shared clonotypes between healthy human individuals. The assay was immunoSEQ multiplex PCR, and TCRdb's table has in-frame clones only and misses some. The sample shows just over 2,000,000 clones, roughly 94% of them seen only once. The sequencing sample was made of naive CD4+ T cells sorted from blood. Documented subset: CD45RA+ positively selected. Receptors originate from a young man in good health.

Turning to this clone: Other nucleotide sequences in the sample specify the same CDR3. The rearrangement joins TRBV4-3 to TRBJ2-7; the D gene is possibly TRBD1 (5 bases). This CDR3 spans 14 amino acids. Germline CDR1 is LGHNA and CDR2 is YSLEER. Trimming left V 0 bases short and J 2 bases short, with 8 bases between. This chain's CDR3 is CASSQDAGPYEQYF. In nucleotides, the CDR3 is TGCGCCAGCAGCCAAGACGCAGGGCCCTACGAGCAGTACTTC.

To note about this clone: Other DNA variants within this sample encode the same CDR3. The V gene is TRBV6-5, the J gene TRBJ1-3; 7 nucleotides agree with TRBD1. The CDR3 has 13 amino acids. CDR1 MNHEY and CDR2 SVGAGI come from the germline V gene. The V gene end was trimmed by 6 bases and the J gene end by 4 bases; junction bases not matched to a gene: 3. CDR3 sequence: CASSPGGGNTIYF. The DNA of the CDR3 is TGTGCCAGCAGCCCAGGGGGAGGAAACACCATATATTTT.

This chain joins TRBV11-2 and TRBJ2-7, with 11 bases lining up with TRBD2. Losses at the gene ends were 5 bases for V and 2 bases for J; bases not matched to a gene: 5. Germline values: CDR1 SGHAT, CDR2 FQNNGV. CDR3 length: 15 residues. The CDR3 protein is CASSGGLAETYEQYF. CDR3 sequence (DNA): TGTGCCAGCAGCGGGGGACTAGCGGAGACCTACGAGCAGTACTTC.

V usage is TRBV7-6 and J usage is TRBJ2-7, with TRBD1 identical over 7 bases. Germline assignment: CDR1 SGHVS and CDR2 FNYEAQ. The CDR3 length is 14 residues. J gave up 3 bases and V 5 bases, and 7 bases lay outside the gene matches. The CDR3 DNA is TGTGCCAGCAGCGCCTGGGACAGCGACTACGAGCAGTACTTC. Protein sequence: CASSAWDSDYEQYF. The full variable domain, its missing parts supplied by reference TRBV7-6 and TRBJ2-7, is GAGVSQSPRYKVTKRGQDVALRCDPISGHVSLYWYRQALGQGPEFLTYFNYEAQQDKSGLPNDRFSAERPEGSISTLTIQRTEQRDSAMYRCASSAWDSDYEQYFGPGTRLTVT.

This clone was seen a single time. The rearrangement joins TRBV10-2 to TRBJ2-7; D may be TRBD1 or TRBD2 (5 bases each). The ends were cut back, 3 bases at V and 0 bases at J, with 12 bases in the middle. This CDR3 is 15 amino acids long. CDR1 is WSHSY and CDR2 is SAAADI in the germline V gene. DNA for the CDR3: TGCGCCAGCAGTGATCTCGCAGGGAGCTCCTACGAGCAGTACTTC. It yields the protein CASSDLAGSSYEQYF.

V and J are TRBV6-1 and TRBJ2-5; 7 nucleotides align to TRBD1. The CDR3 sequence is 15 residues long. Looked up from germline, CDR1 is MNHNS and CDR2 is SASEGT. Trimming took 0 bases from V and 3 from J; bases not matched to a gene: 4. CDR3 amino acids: CASSEARQGEETQYF. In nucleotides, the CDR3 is TGTGCCAGCAGTGAAGCGCGGCAGGGGGAAGAGACCCAGTACTTC.

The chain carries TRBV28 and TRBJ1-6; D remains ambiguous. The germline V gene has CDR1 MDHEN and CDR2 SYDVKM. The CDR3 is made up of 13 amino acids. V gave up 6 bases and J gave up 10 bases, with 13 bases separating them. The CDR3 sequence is CASSPDGKSPLHF. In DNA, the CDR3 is TGTGCCAGCAGCCCGGACGGGAAATCACCCCTCCACTTT.

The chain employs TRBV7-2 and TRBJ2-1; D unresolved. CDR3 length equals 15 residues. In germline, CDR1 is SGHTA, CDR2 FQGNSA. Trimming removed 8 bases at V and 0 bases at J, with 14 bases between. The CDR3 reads CASRWEIFSYNEQFF. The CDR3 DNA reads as TGTGCCAGCCGCTGGGAAATCTTCTCCTACAATGAGCAGTTCTTC.